This T cell receptor (beta chain) was sequenced for a study of T cells in localized non-small cell lung cancer. Study-level findings and limits: Higher T cell density in the blood was associated with longer overall survival, whereas higher adjacent-lung clonality associated with shorter survival. In adjacent lung appeared a median around 57 of the top 100 tumor clones.

The CDR3 length is 11 residues. The germline CDR1 and CDR2 sequences are DFQATT and SNEGSKA (reference sequence). The V gene lost 1 base and the J gene lost 2 bases, with 3 bases spanning the gap. Using immunoSEQ multiplex PCR, the repertoire was profiled, and TCRdb retains in-frame clones only, with some absent. This sample has approximately 14,000 clones, with roughly 87% found just once. Comment on this clone: Its matching antigen is unknown.

Sample: peripheral blood mononuclear cells, taken before any cancer treatment. This TCR derives from a man between 40 and 70 years old with stage III lung adenocarcinoma. V and J are TRBV20-1 and TRBJ2-7; D unclear. The CDR3 protein is CSARVTYEQYF. The CDR3 nucleotides are TGCAGTGCTAGAGTAACCTACGAGCAGTACTTC.